This T cell receptor delta chain stems from a study of Vδ1+ human thymocytes. Findings and caveats of the study: Highly polyclonal TRG and TRD repertoires with Gaussian CDR3 length distributions appeared in thymus.

J gave up 3 bases and V 0 bases, and 20 bases lay outside the gene matches. Germline V lookup: CDR1 TSWWSYY, CDR2 QGS. This CDR3 spans 22 amino acids. Sequences come from RNA converted to cDNA by reverse transcription. Multiplex PCR used pooled V-gene forward primers and a constant-region reverse primer to amplify CDR3s. TCRdb re-called clones from the multiplex PCR reads using CATT. The sample includes just under 55,000 delta-chain clones, about a sixth of them seen just once. As concerns this clone: Its specificity is unknown.

This chain connects TRDV1 to TRDJ1, with TRDD3 identical over 12 bases. The sample comprised Vdelta1+ gamma-delta thymocytes from the thymus. Subset noted: FACS-sorted CD3+ TCRalphabeta- TCRVdelta1+ TCRVdelta2- thymocytes. The TCR comes from a boy under three years old who had congenital heart surgery. The CDR3 here is CALGELASVLRYWGIPPDKLIF. Here the CDR3 DNA reads TGTGCTCTTGGGGAACTAGCCAGCGTCCTACGATACTGGGGGATACCCCCCGATAAACTCATCTTT.